A selection of T cell receptor beta chains follows, all from one sample in a study of CD8+CD57+ T cells in acquired aplastic anemia. TCRdb used MiXCR to reprocess the reads, holding one entry per CDR3 protein. The data contain about 150,000 distinct CDR3 sequences, less than 50% of them singletons. Sequenced: sorted CD4+, CD8+, or CD8+CD57+ T cells (not recorded which) from PBMCs. The receptors stem from a human donor with aplastic anemia. Both conserved end residues are part of each CDR3. D genes are given only for firm matches.

d_call v_call cdr3_aa
. TRBV11-1 CASSLGGLVTDTQYF
TRBD1 TRBV12-3/TRBV12-4 CASSSQTGVDAGELFF
. TRBV19 CASSKGNSNQPQHF
TRBD1 TRBV10-1 CASRAPGQGRANYGYTF
. TRBV9 CASSGGPDWSYEQYF
TRBD2 TRBV11-2 CTSSLLAGGVDTQYF
. TRBV5-1 CASSFTSDTQYF
TRBD1 TRBV2 CASSPIQGPGQPQHF
. TRBV9 CASSVGLAEKETQYF
. TRBV20-1 CSARDENQQFF
. TRBV5-8 CASSWTVHEQFF
. TRBV9 CASSVGISGAKNIQYF
. TRBV12-3/TRBV12-4 CASSFRWGRVGDNSPLHF
. TRBV10-3 CAISESGGREYEQYF
TRBD1 TRBV25-1 CASSEGTGGSPLHF
. TRBV9 CASSVARDTGELFF
. TRBV20-1 CSATTGGANVLTF
. TRBV5-1 CASSLGGEQYF
. TRBV5-8 CASSTGTTNYGYTF
. TRBV7-6 CASSLGWNTEAFF
TRBD1 TRBV10-3 CAISESQGANYQPQHF
. TRBV7-9 CASSLVGQGNTEAFF
. TRBV6-2/TRBV6-3 CASSYVRTYEQYF
. TRBV7-3 CASSLGNRDGYEQYF
. TRBV10-3 CAIRQDNTEAFF
TRBD2 TRBV7-8 CASSLERGSETQYF
. TRBV7-8 CASSHPLSYEQYF
. TRBV10-2 CASSDRQSNGYTF
TRBD1 TRBV30 CAWDLQTGGGYTF
. TRBV15 CATSRDGQQNTEAFF
. TRBV14 CASSQVAGADGYTF
TRBD1 TRBV10-3 CATGGSGTGNEKLFF
. TRBV10-3 CAISVTENSGNTIYF
TRBD2 TRBV10-3 CAISSGTSGAYNEQFF
TRBD1 TRBV20-1 CSARRGPSTDTQYF
. TRBV7-2 CASSLVFLGRGNEQFF
TRBD2 TRBV30 CAWSEGLAAFQETQYF
. TRBV29-1 CSVEGASDYGYTF
. TRBV10-3 CAISEFTDQPQHF
. TRBV11-2 CASSPGGGIQYF
. TRBV11-1 CASSSQGDTNAGPDEQFF
. TRBV5-1 CASRSDRPSGNEQYF